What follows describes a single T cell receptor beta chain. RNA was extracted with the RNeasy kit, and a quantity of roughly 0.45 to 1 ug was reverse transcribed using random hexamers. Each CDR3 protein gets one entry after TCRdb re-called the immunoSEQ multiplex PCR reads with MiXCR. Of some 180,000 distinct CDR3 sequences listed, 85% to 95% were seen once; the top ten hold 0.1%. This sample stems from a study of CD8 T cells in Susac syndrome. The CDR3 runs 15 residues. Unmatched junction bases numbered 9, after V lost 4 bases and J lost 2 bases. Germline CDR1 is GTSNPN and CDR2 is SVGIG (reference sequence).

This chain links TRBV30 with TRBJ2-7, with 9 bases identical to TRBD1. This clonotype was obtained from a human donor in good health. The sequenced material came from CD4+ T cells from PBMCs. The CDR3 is CAWMVWTGATYEQYF. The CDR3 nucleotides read TGTGCCTGGATGGTGTGGACAGGGGCCACCTACGAGCAGTACTTC.